What follows describes a single T cell receptor (beta chain). The data originate from a study of blood T cell repertoires in COVID-19. The CDR3 length is 14 residues. Germline values: CDR1 ENHRY, CDR2 SYGVKD. V lost 7 bases to trimming and J lost 0 bases, with 10 bases between them. Clones were read by immunoSEQ multiplex PCR, and TCRdb kept only the in-frame ones, dropping some. The data hold about 81,000 clones, with 89% observed a single time. The V call is TRBV10-3, the J call TRBJ2-1; the D gene is possibly TRBD2 (5 bases). The sequenced sample consisted of peripheral blood. The TCR sequence derives from a man aged 70 or older with active or convalescent COVID-19. CDR3: CAIIRGRSYNEQFF. Written as DNA, the CDR3 is TGTGCCATCATCCGGGGTCGCTCCTACAATGAGCAGTTCTTC.